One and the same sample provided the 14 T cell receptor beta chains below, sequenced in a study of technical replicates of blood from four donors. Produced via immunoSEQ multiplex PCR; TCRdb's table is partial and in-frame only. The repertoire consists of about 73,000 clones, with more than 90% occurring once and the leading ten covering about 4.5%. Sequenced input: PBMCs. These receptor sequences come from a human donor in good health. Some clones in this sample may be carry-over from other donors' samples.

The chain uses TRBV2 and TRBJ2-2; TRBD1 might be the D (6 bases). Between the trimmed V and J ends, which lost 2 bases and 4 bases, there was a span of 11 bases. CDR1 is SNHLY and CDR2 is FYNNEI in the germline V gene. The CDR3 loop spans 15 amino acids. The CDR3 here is CASSEQGIPTGELFF. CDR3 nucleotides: TGTGCCAGCAGTGAACAGGGGATTCCCACCGGGGAGCTGTTTTTT.

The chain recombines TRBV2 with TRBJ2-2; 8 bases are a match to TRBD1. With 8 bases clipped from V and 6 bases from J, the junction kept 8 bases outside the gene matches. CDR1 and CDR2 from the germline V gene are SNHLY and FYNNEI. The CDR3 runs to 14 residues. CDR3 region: CASSDRDGSGELFF. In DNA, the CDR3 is TGTGCCAGCTCGGACAGGGATGGTTCCGGGGAGCTGTTTTTT.

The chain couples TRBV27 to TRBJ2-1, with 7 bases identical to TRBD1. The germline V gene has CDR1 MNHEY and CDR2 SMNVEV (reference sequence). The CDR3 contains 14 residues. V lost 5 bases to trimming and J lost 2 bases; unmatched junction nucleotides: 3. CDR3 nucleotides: TGTGCCAGCAGTCACACAGGGGCCTACAATGAGCAGTTCTTC. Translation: CASSHTGAYNEQFF.

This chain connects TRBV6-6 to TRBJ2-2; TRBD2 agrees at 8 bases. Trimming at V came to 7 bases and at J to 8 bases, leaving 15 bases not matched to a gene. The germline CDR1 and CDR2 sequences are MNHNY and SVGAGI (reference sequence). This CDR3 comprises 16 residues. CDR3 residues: CASTKGLGRTVGELFF. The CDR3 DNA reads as TGTGCCAGCACCAAGGGACTAGGGAGAACAGTGGGGGAGCTGTTTTTT.

The CDR3: CASKADSYEQYF. CDR3 DNA sequence: TGCGCCAGCAAAGCGGATAGCTACGAGCAGTACTTC. The rearrangement links TRBV5-1 to TRBJ2-7; TRBD2 might be the D (5 bases). V lost 6 bases and J 3 bases, leaving 10 bases between the germline ends. The CDR3 is 12 amino acids. Germline CDR1 SGHRS, CDR2 YFSETQ.

The CDR3 nucleotides are TGTGCCAGCAGTGAACGGTTCAATCAGCCCCAGCATTTT. Protein product: CASSERFNQPQHF. The V gene is TRBV2, the J gene TRBJ1-5, with no clear D. The CDR3 is 13 residues long. The V gene's germline CDR1 is SNHLY and CDR2 FYNNEI. V lost 2 bases to trimming and J lost 3 bases, with 5 bases between them.

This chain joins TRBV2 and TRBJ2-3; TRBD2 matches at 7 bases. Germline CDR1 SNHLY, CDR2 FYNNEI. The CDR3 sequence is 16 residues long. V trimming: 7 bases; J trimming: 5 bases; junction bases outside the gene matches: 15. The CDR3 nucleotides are TGTGCCAGCACAGGGAAACCCGGGACTAACGTAGATACGCAGTATTTT. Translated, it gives CASTGKPGTNVDTQYF.

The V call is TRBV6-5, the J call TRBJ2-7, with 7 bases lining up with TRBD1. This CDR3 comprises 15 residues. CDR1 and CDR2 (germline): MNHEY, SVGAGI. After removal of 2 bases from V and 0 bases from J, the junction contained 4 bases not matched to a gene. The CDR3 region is CASSYTQGSSYEQYF. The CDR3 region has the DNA TGTGCCAGCAGTTACACACAGGGGAGCTCCTACGAGCAGTACTTC.

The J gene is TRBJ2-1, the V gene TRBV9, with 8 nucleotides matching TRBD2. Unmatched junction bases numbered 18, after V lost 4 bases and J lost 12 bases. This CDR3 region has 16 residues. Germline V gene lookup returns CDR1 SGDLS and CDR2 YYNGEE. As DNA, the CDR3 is TGTGCCAGCAGCTCCAGCGACGGTAGCGGGGACCCTCGGCAGTTCTTC. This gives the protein CASSSSDGSGDPRQFF.

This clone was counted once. CDR3 in DNA: TGCGCCAGCAGCCAAGGGGACAGTCAAGAGACCCAGTACTTC. The encoded protein is CASSQGDSQETQYF. V gene TRBV4-1 combines with J gene TRBJ2-5, with TRBD1 matching 7 bases. The germline CDR1 and CDR2 sequences are MGHRA and YSYEKL. This CDR3 has 14 amino acids. J gave up 2 bases and V 1 base, and 1 base lay outside the gene matches.

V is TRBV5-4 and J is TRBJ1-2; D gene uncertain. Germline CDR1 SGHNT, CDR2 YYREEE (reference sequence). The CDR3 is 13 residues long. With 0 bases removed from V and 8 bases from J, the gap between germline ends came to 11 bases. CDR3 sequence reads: CASSLGEGEGYTF. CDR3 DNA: TGTGCCAGCAGCTTGGGGGAGGGAGAGGGCTACACCTTC.

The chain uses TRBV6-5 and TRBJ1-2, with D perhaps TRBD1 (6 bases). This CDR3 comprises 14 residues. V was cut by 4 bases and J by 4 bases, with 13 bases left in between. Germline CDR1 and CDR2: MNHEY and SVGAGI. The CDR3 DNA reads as TGTGCCAGCAGTTCCCTAGACAGGCCCTATGGCTACACCTTC. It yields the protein CASSSLDRPYGYTF.

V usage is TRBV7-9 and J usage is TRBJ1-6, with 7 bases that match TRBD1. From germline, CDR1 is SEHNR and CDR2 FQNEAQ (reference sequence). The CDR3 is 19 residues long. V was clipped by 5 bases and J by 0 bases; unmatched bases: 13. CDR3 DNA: TGTGCCAGCAGCCTAGGCACCTACAGGGGAAACTCCTATAATTCACCCCTCCACTTT. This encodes CASSLGTYRGNSYNSPLHF.

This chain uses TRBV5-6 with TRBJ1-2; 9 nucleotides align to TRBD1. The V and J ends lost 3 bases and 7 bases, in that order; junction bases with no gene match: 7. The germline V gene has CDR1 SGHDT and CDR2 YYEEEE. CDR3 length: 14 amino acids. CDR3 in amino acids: CASSWRDRASGYTF. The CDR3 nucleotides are TGTGCCAGCAGCTGGCGGGACAGGGCTAGTGGCTACACCTTC.